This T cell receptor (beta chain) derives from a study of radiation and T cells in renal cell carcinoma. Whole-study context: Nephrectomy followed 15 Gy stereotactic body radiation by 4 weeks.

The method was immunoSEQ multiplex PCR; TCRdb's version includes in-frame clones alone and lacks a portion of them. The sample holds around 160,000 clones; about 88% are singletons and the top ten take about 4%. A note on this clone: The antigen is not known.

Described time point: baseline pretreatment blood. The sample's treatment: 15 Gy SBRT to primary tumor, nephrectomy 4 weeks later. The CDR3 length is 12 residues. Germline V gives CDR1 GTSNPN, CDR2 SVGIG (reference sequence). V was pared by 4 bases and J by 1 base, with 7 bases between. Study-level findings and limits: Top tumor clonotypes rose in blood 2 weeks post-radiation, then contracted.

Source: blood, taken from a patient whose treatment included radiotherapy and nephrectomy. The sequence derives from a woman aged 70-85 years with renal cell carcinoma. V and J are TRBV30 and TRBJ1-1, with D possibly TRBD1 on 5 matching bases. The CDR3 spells CAWTDRNTEAFF. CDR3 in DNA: TGTGCCTGGACCGACAGGAACACTGAAGCTTTCTTT. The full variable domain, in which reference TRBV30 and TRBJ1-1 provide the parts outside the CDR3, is SQTIHQWPATLVQPVGSPLSLECTVEGTSNPNLYWYRQAAGRGLQLLFYSVGIGQISSEVPQNLSASRPQDRQFILSSKKLLLSDSGFYLCAWTDRNTEAFFGQGTRLTVV.